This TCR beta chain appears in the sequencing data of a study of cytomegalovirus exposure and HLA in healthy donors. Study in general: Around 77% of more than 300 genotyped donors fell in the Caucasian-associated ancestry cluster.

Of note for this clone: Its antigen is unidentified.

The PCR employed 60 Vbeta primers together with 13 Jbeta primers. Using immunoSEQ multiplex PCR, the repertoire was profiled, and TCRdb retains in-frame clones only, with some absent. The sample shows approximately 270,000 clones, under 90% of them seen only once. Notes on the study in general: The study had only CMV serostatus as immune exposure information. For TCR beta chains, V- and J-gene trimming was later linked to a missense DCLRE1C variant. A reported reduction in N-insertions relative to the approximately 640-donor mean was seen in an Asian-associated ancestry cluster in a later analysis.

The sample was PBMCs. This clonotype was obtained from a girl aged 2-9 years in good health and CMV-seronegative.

The CDR3 sequence: CATSRDKRNGATYEQYF. CDR3 sequence (DNA): TGTGCCACCAGCAGAGATAAAAGGAACGGAGCTACCTACGAGCAGTACTTC. The genes are TRBV15 and TRBJ2-5; the D is unclear. TRBJ2-7 explains the end of the DNA better; the J call may be wrong. Looked up from germline, CDR1 is LNHNV and CDR2 is YYDKDF (reference sequence). CDR3 length equals 17 residues.